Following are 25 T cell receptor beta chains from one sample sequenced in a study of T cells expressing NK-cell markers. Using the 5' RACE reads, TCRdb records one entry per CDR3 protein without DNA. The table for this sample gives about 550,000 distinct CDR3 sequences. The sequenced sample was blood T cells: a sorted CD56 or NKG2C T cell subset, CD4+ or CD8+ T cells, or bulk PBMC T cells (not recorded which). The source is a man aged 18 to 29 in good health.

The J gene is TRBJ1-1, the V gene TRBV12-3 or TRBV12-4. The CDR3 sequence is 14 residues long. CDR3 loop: CASSFKGKPTEAFF.

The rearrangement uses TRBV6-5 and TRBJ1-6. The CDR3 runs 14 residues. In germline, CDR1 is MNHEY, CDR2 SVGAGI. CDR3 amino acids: CASSYSGGGSPLHF.

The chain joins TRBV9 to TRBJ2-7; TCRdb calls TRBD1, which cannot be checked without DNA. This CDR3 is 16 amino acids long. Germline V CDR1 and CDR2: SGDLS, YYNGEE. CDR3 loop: CASSVTGTQGSYEQYF.

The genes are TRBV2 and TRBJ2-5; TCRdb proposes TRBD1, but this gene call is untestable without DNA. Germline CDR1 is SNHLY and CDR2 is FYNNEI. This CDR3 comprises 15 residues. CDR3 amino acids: CASRDRLLGRETQYF.

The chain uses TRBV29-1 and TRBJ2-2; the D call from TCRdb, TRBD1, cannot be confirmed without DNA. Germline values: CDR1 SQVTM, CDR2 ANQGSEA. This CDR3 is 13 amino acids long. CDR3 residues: CSARGLLTGELFF.

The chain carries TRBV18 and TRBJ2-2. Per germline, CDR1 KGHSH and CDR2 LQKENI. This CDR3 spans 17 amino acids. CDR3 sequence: CASSPLKWQHSGGELFF.

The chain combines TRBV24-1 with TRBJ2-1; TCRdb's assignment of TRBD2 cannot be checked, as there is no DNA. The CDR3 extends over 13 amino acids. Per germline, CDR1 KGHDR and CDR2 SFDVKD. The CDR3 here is CATRTSDGNEQFF.

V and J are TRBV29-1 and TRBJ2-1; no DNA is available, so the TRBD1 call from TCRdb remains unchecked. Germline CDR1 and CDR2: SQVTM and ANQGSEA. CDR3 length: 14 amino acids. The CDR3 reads CSVEVWGVFNEQFF.

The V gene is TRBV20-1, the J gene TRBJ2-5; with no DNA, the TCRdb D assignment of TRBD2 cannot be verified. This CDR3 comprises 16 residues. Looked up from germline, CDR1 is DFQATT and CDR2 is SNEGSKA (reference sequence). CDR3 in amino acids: CSARGVTGGPGETQYF.

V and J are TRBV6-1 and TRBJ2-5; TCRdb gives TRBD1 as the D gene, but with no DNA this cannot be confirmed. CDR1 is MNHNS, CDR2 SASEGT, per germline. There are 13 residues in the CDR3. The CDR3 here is CASGTVFQETQYF.

The CDR3 reads CASSPRGSTGGAFF. The chain carries TRBV12-3 or TRBV12-4 and TRBJ1-1; TCRdb lists TRBD1, though no DNA is available to test this call. The CDR3 extends over 14 amino acids.

CDR3 protein: CATNGVLTGELFF. The chain uses TRBV24-1 and TRBJ2-2. This CDR3 region has 13 residues. The germline gives CDR1 KGHDR, CDR2 SFDVKD.

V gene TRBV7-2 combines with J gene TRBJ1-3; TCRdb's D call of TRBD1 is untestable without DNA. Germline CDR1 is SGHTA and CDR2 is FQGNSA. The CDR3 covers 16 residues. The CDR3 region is CASSLSSGSSGNTIYF.

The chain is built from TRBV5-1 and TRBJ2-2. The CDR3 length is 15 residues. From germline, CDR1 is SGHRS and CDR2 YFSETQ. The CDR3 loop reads CASSFGLVGSGELFF.

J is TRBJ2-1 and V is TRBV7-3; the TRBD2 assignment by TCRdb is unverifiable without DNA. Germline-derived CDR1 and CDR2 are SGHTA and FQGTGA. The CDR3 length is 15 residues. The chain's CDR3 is CASSATSGRGNEQFF.

The CDR3 reads CASSQVERDTQYF. V gene TRBV4-1 combines with J gene TRBJ2-3. Germline V gene sequence: CDR1 MGHRA, CDR2 YSYEKL. The CDR3 is 13 amino acids.

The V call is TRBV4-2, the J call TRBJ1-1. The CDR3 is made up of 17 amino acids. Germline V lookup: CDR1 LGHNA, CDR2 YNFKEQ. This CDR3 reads CASSQAGGVRVSTEAFF.

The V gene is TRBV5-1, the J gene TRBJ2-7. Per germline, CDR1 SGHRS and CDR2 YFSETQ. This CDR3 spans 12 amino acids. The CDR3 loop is CASSLVWDEQYF.

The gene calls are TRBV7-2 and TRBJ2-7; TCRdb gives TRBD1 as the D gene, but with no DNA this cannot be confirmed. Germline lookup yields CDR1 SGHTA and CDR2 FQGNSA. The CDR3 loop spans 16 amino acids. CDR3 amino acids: CASSLGTGPPSYEQYF.

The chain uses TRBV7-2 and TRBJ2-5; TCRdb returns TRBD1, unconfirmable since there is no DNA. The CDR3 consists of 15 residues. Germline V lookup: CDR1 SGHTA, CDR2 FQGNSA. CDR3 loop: CASSQQGGFGETQYF.

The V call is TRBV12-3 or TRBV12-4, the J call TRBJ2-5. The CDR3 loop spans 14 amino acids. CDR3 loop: CASSSGPWQETQYF.

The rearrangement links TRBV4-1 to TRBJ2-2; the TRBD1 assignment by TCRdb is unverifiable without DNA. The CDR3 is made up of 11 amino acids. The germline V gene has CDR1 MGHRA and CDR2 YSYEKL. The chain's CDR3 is CAVRGTGELFF.

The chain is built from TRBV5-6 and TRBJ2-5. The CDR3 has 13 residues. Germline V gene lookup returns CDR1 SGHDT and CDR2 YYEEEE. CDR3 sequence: CASGEVFQETQYF.

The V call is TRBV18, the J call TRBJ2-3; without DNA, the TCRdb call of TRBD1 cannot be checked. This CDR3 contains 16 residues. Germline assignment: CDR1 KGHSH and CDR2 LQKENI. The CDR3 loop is CASSPPNRGITDTQYF.

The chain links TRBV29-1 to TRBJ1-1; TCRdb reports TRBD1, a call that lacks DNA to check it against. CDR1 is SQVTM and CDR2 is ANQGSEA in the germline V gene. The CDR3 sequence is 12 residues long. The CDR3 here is CSVDRGRTEAFF.